This T cell receptor beta chain emerged from a study of T-cell reconstitution after alpha-beta-depleted transplantation in children. Study-wide findings and caveats: When one year had passed after transplant, most T-cell counts and diversity came from newly produced T cells. Several patients had high TCRbeta diversity at day 60; it came from surviving recipient T cells and thymic progenitors. Roughly two months post-transplant, alpha-beta T cells reportedly originated from several hundred graft clones that had expanded.

This clonotype was counted many times. The target antigen is unknown. Construction of the TCRbeta library involved unique molecular identifiers. TCRdb ran MiXCR on the PCR reads and lists one entry per CDR3 protein. This sample has around 31,000 distinct CDR3 sequences, with 5% to 7% found just once. The receptor's source is a child under three years old who had a stem cell transplant for acute myeloid leukemia, so the T cells may come from the graft donor. Here the sequenced sample was peripheral blood, taken 60 days after TCRalphabeta/CD19-depleted stem cell transplant.

CDR3 nucleotides: TGCAGTGCCAACGGATACTACACCTTC. Translation gives CSANGYYTF. V gene TRBV20-1 combines with J gene TRBJ1-2; D remains unclear. In germline, CDR1 is DFQATT, CDR2 SNEGSKA (reference sequence). The CDR3 runs 9 residues. Trimming removed 6 bases from V and 10 bases from J, with 9 bases in between.